This T cell receptor (beta chain) is from a study of long-term antiretroviral therapy in people with HIV. Study-level background: Some samples came about a decade before the 2015 immediate-ART recommendation, and these were the earliest. Findings and limits, study-wide: Clonal expansions arising prior to ART prevailed in the repertoire at every time point.

There was at least one pre-ART PBMC sample for each donor, plus at least two post-ART PBMC samples. Germline CDR1 SGHVS, CDR2 FNYEAQ. The CDR3 is 16 amino acids. The V gene end was trimmed by 5 bases and the J gene end by 7 bases; junction bases not matched to a gene: 11. Comments on this clone: Its cognate antigen is unknown.

This was the immunoSEQ v3.0 assay at survey level. Libraries were prepared by immunoSEQ multiplex PCR; TCRdb keeps only in-frame clonotypes and omits some of them. The sample has around 29,000 clones, roughly 95% seen once; the top ten hold 6.5% to 10%. The clonotype originates from a man younger than 45 with HIV. Sequenced here: unsorted PBMCs, sampled roughly 6.3 years after starting antiretroviral therapy. This chain links TRBV7-6 with TRBJ1-6; 7 positions match TRBD1. This CDR3 reads CASSPDSGGFNSPLHF. Here the CDR3 DNA reads TGTGCCAGCAGCCCAGATTCAGGGGGGTTCAATTCACCCCTCCACTTT.